The 10 T cell receptor beta chains given below trace back to one sample, sequenced in a study of human T cells and chemical hapten exposure. The sample's time point: pre-sensitization, week 0. Treatment reported: therapeutic diphenylcyclopropenone sensitization with weekly scalp DPC. TCRdb fed the RACE reads into MiXCR, producing one record per CDR3 protein. The sample gives under 300,000 distinct CDR3 sequences, around 7.3% of which show up once; roughly 1.2% is in the top ten. The specimen was whole blood, collected in connection with sensitization to the hapten diphenylcyclopropenone (DPC). All receptors come from a man younger than 30 with alopecia areata. Some clones in this sample may be carry-over from other donors' samples.

The chain has TRBV29-1 and TRBJ2-1, with TRBD2 identical over 8 bases. CDR1 and CDR2 from the germline V gene are SQVTM and ANQGSEA. Unmatched junction bases numbered 6, after V lost 7 bases and J lost 1 base. The CDR3 sequence is 14 residues long. The CDR3: CSARLAGSYNEQFF. In DNA form, the CDR3 reads TGCAGCGCGAGGCTAGCGGGTTCCTACAATGAGCAGTTCTTC.

This clonotype was observed a handful of times. The V and J genes are TRBV20-1 and TRBJ2-2; no firm D call. This CDR3 region has 12 residues. The V and J ends lost 0 bases and 7 bases respectively, with 6 bases between them. From germline, CDR1 is DFQATT and CDR2 SNEGSKA (reference sequence). This CDR3 reads CSARDRDGELFF. DNA for the CDR3: TGCAGTGCTAGAGACCGTGACGGGGAGCTGTTTTTT.

V and J are TRBV6-2 or TRBV6-3 and TRBJ1-1; D gene uncertain. V lost 6 bases to trimming and J lost 4 bases, with 9 bases between them. The CDR3 sequence is 12 residues long. Germline V gene sequence: CDR1 MNHEY, CDR2 SVGEGT. The CDR3, as DNA: TGTGCCAGCAGAGACACGGCCACTGAAGCTTTCTTT. It codes for CASRDTATEAFF.

The chain is built from TRBV7-3 and TRBJ1-2; possibly TRBD1 for D (5 bases). Germline CDR1 SGHTA, CDR2 FQGTGA. With 4 bases removed from V and 6 bases from J, the gap between germline ends came to 12 bases. The CDR3 spans 13 residues. The CDR3 reads CASSSTGGDGYTF. The CDR3 DNA is TGTGCCAGCAGCTCCACCGGGGGGGATGGCTACACCTTC. The variable domain in full, with the rest retrieved from reference TRBV7-3 and TRBJ1-2, is GAGVSQTPSNKVTEKGKYVELRCDPISGHTALYWYRQSLGQGPEFLIYFQGTGAADDSGLPNDRFFAVRPEGSVSTLKIQRTERGDSAVYLCASSSTGGDGYTFGSGTRLTVV.

This clonotype was found a few times. CDR3 sequence (DNA): TGTGCCAGCAGCATGGGGGAGTCCGGCTATGGCTACACCTTC. Translating it yields CASSMGESGYGYTF. The chain carries TRBV13 and TRBJ1-2; a possible D gene is TRBD1 (5 bases). Germline CDR1 reads PRHDT; CDR2 reads FYEKMQ (reference sequence). V lost 5 bases to trimming and J lost 4 bases, with 14 bases between them. CDR3 length: 14 amino acids.

This clonotype was recorded a few times. DNA for the CDR3: TGCGCCAGCAGCTTAACGGGACAGGACTCCTACGAGCAGTACTTC. It specifies CASSLTGQDSYEQYF. This rearrangement joins TRBV5-1 to TRBJ2-7; 8 positions agree with TRBD1. CDR1 is SGHRS and CDR2 is YFSETQ in the germline V gene. With V trimmed by 2 bases and J by 0 bases, 4 bases remained unmatched. This CDR3 spans 15 amino acids.

The chain links TRBV4-1 to TRBJ2-3; 7 positions match TRBD2. The V gene end was trimmed by 6 bases and the J gene end by 1 base; junction bases not matched to a gene: 7. Germline V gives CDR1 MGHRA, CDR2 YSYEKL. The CDR3 extends over 15 amino acids. CDR3: CASRDLAAGTDTQYF. DNA of the CDR3: TGCGCCAGCAGAGATCTAGCGGCGGGCACAGATACGCAGTATTTT.

V gene TRBV12-3 or TRBV12-4 combines with J gene TRBJ1-2; 8 bases fit TRBD1. V gave up 5 bases and J gave up 5 bases; unmatched junction bases: 10. This CDR3 is 15 amino acids long. CDR3 in amino acids: CASSDRGKSLYGYTF. As DNA, the CDR3 is TGTGCCAGCAGTGACAGGGGAAAGTCTCTATATGGCTACACCTTC.

This clonotype has more than one count but fewer than ten. The chain is built from TRBV4-1 and TRBJ2-7; 9 positions match TRBD2. The CDR3 runs to 19 residues. V was clipped by 0 bases and J by 2 bases; unmatched bases: 14. Germline CDR1 reads MGHRA; CDR2 reads YSYEKL. CDR3 residues: CASSQDPGARLAGAYEQYF. CDR3 DNA sequence: TGCGCCAGCAGCCAAGATCCGGGGGCGAGGTTAGCGGGGGCCTACGAGCAGTACTTC.

This clonotype has a count of ten or more. The rearrangement joins TRBV4-1 to TRBJ1-2; a weak D match, TRBD1 (5 bases). The CDR3 has 19 residues. V was shortened by 2 bases and J by 5 bases, with 27 bases between the two germline ends. Germline CDR1 reads MGHRA; CDR2 reads YSYEKL. The CDR3 here is CASSQLPTLRQQRMYGYTF. Written as DNA, the CDR3 is TGCGCCAGCAGCCAACTACCGACCTTAAGACAGCAGCGTATGTATGGCTACACCTTC.